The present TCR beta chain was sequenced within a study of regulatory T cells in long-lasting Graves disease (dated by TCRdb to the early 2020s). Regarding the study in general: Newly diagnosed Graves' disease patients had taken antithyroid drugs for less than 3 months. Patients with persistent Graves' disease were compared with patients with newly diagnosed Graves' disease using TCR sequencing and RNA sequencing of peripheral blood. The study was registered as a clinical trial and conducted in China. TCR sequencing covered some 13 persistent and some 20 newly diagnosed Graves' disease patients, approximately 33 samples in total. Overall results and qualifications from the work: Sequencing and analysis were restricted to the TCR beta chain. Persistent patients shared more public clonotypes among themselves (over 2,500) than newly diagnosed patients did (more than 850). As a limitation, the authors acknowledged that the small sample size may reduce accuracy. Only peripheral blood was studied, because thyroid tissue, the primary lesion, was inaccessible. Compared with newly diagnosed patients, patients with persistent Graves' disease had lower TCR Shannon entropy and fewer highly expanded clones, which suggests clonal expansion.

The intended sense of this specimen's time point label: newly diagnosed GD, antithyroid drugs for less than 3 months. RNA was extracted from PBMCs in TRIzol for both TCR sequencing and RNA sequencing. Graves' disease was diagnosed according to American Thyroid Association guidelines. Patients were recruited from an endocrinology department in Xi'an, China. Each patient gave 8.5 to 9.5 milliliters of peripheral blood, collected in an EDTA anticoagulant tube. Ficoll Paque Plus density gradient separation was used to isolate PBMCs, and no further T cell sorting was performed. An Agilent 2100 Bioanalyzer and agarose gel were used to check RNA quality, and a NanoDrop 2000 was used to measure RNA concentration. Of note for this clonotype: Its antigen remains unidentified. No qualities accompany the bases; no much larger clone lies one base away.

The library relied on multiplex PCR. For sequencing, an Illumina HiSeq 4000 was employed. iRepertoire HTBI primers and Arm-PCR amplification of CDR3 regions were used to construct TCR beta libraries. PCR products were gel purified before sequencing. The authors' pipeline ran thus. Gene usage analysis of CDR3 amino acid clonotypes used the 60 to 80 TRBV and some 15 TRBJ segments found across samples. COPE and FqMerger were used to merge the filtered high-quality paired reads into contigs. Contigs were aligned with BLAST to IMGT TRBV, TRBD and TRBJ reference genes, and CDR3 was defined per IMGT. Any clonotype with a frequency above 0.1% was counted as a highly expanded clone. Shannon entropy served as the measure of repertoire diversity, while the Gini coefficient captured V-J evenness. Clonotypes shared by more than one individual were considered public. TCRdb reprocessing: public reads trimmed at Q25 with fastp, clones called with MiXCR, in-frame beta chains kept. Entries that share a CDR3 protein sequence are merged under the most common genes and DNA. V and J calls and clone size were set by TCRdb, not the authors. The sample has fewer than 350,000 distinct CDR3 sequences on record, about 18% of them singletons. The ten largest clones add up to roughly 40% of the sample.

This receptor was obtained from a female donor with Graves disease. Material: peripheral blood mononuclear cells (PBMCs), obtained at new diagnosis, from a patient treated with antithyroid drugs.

The DNA is as follows: TGTGCCAGCAGCTTAGGTTGGAGGGCCCCCCAAGAGACCCAGTACTTC. Translated, this gives CASSLGWRAPQETQYF. The V and J segments used are TRBV11-3 and TRBJ2-5; TRBD2 is possibly the D segment (6 matching bases). Inclusive of the bounding cysteine and phenylalanine, the CDR3 is 16 residues long. The DNA shown is the 48-base CDR3, in frame from base 1. At the junction V is shortened by 1 base and J by 1 base, with 13 bases in between. CDR1 and CDR2 were assigned from the germline V gene as SGHNT and YENEEA.